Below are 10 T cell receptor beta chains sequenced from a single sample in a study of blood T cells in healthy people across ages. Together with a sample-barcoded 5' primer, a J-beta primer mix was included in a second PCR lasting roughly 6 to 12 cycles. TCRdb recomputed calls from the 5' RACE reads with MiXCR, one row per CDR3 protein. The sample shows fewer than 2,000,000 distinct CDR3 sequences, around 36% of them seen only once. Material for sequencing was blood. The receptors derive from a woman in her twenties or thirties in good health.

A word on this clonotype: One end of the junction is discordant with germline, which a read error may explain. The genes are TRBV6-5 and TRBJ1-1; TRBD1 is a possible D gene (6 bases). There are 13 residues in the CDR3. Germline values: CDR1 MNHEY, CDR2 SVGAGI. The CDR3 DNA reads TGTGCCGGCAGTTACGCGGACAGCACTGAAGCTTTCTTT. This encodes CAGSYADSTEAFF.

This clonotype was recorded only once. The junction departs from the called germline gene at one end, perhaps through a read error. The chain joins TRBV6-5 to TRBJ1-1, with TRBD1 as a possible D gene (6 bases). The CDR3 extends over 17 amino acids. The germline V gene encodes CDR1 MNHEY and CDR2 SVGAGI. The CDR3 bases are TGTGCCAGCAGTTACGGTTTCGGACAGACCATGAACACTGAAACTTTCTTT. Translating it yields CASSYGFGQTMNTETFF.

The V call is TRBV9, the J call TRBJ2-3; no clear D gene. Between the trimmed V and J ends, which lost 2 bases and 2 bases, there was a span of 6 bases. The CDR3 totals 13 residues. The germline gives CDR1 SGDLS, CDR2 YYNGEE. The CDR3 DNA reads TGTGCCAGCAGCGTCTCAGCCACAGATACGCAGTATTTT. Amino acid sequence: CASSVSATDTQYF.

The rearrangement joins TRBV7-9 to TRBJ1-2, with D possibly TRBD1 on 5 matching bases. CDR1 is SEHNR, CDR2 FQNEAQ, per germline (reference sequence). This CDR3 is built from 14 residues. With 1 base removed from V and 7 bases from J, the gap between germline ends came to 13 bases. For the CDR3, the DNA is TGTGCCAGCAGCTTAGAGTTCGGGACTACTGGCTACACCTTC. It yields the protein CASSLEFGTTGYTF.

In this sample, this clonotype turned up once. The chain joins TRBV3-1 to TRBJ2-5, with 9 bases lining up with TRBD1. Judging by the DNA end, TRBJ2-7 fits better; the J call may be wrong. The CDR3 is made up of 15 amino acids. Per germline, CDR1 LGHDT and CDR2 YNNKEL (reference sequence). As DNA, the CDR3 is TGTGCCAGCGCCTTCGCGACAGGGGGCTCCTACGAGCAGTACTTC. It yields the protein CASAFATGGSYEQYF.

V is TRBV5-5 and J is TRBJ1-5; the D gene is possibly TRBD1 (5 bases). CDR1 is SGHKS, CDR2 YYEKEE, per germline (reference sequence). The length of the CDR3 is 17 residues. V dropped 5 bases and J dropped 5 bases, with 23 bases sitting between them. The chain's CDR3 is CASSSGPGRTNYQPQHF. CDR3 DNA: TGTGCCAGCAGTTCGGGTCCGGGGCGGACCAACTATCAGCCCCAGCATTTT.

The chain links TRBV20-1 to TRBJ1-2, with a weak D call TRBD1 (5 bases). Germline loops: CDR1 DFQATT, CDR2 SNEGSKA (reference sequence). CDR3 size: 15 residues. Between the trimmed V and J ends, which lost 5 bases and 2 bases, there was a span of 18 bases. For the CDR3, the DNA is TGCAGTGCTGCATCGGGGGGTTTTTCAAACTATGGCTACACCTTC. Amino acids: CSAASGGFSNYGYTF.

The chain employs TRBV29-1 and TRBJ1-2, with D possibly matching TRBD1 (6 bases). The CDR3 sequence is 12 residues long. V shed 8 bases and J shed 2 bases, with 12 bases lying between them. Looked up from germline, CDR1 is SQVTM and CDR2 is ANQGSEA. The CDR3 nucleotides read TGCAGCTCACGGGACAAAAACTATGGCTACACCTTC. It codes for CSSRDKNYGYTF.

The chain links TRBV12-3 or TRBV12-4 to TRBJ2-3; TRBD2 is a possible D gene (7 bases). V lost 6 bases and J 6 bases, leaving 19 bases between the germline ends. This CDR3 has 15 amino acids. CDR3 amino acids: CASRKGGGSWDTQYF. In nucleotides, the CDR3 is TGTGCCAGCAGAAAGGGGGGAGGGAGTTGGGATACGCAGTATTTT.

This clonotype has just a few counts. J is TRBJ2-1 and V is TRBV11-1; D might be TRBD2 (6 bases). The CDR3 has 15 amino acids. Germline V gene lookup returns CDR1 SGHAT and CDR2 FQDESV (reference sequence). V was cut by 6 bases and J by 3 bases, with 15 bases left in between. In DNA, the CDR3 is TGTGCCAGCAGTGAGTCGGAGGGCCTCTACAATGAGCAGTTCTTC. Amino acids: CASSESEGLYNEQFF.